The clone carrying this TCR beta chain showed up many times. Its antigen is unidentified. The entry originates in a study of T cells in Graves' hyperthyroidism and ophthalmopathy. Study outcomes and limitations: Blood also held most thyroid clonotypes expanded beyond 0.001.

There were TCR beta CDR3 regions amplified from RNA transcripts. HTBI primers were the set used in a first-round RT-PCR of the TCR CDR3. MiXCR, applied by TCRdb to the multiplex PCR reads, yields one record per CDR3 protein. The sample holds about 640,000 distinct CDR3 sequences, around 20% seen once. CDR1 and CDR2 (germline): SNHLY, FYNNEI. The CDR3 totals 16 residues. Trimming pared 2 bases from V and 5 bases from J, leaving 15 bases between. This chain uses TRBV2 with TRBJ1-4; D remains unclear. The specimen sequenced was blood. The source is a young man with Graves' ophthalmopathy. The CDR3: CASSERGGRDNEKLFF. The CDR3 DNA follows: TGTGCCAGCAGTGAACGGGGAGGACGAGACAATGAAAAACTGTTTTTT.